These T cell receptor beta chains were read from a single sample in a study of cytomegalovirus exposure and HLA in healthy donors. Method: immunoSEQ multiplex PCR; TCRdb's copy keeps in-frame clones and lacks some. The sample holds some 190,000 clones, around three quarters seen once. Sequencing was carried out using PBMCs. These TCRs come from a woman in her 30s in good health and CMV-seronegative. Both conserved end residues are part of each CDR3. D genes are given only for firm matches. The size of a clone is reported for some rows only, either as once, few or many, or as a class for expanded clones.

. . TRBJ2-6 TRBV30 TGTGCCTGGACTACTAGGGGGGGACTTAGCTCTGGGGCCAACGTCCTGACTTTC CAWTTRGGLSSGANVLTF
. . TRBJ2-3 TRBV6-5 TGTGCCAGCAGTCTATATGAGGGCACAGATACGCAGTATTTT CASSLYEGTDTQYF
. . TRBJ1-1 TRBV30 TGTGCCTGGGCCCTCGGGGAGAGGGCTTTCTTT CAWALGERAFF
. . TRBJ2-7 TRBV4-3 TGCGCCAGCAGCCAAGTCTTGGGTCTAGCGAGGGAGCAGTACTTC CASSQVLGLAREQYF
. TRBD2 TRBJ2-3 TRBV5-1 TGCGCCAGCAGCTTTGGACTAGCGGGGGGGCGGGATACGCAGTATTTT CASSFGLAGGRDTQYF
. TRBD2 TRBJ2-5 TRBV29-1 TGCAGCTTCGTTGGGGGAGGGATGCAGACCCAGTACTTC CSFVGGGMQTQYF
. . TRBJ1-4 TRBV4-1 TGCGCCAGCAGCCAAGTGCAGGGGAATGAAAAACTGTTTTTT CASSQVQGNEKLFF
. . TRBJ1-1 TRBV29-1 TGCAACCTTTTGGGGGGGCTTGGGAACACTGAAGCTTTCTTT CNLLGGLGNTEAFF
. TRBD2 TRBJ2-7 TRBV2 TGTGCCAGCAGCCCCGGTGGGATTAGCGGGGGCGAGCAGTACTTC CASSPGGISGGEQYF
few . TRBJ2-5 TRBV7-2 TGTGCCAGCAGCTTAGGAACCGGGACTCAAGAGACCCAGTACTTC CASSLGTGTQETQYF
. TRBD1 TRBJ1-5 TRBV2 TGTGCCAGCAGTGACTCTCAGGGGGCAGTTCAGCCCCAGCATTTT CASSDSQGAVQPQHF
. . TRBJ2-7 TRBV12-2 TGTGCAAGTCGCCCCGGGACAGTCGAAACCTACGAGCAGTACTTC CASRPGTVETYEQYF
few TRBD2 TRBJ2-2 TRBV2 TGTGCCAGCAGGGAGACTAGCCAGGGCACCGGGGAGCTGTTTTTT CASRETSQGTGELFF
. TRBD1 TRBJ2-7 TRBV5-4 TGTGCCAGCAGCCCGGATCCGGGACAGGGAACCGACGAGCAGTACTTC CASSPDPGQGTDEQYF
. . TRBJ1-1 TRBV6-6 TGTGCCAGCAGCCACCTAAACACTGAAGCTTTCTTT CASSHLNTEAFF
once TRBD1 TRBJ1-1 TRBV7-9 TGTGCCAGCAGCTTACCGACAGGGTACACTGAAGCTTTCTTT CASSLPTGYTEAFF
. TRBD1 TRBJ1-2 TRBV5-1 TGCGCCAGCAGCCCGCATGAATTAGGGGGCGACTATGGCTACACCTTC CASSPHELGGDYGYTF
once . TRBJ2-1 TRBV30 TGTGCCTGGAGAAAGGACAGATACAATGAGCAGTTCTTC CAWRKDRYNEQFF
. . TRBJ2-5 TRBV19 TGTGCCAGTTCCCCCGGGACACTTGGGTCCCAAGAGACCCAGTACTTC CASSPGTLGSQETQYF
once . TRBJ2-1 TRBV7-6 TGTGCCAGCAGCTTGGCAGGGTCCTACAATGAGCAGTTCTTC CASSLAGSYNEQFF
once TRBD1 TRBJ1-3 TRBV5-4 TGTGCCAGCGCCTTCAAACAGGGGACCCTCCACTCTGGAAACACCATATATTTT CASAFKQGTLHSGNTIYF
few TRBD2 TRBJ2-2 TRBV30 TGTGCCTGGAGTGGGACTAGCCCCGGGGAGCTGTTTTTT CAWSGTSPGELFF
once . TRBJ1-6 TRBV4-1 TGCGCCAGCAGCCCAACGACACCAGGAGGGAATTCACCCCTCCACTTT CASSPTTPGGNSPLHF
. TRBD1 TRBJ1-1 TRBV23-1 TGCGCCAGCAGTCCTAGCCGCGGGACAGGACAGAACACTGAAGCTTTCTTT CASSPSRGTGQNTEAFF
. TRBD1 TRBJ2-6 TRBV9 TGTGCCAGCAGCATTCACAGGGGGCGAGGTGGGGCCAACGTCCTGACTTTC CASSIHRGRGGANVLTF
. . TRBJ2-7 TRBV7-9 TGTGCCAGCAGCCCGGCCCCAAGGGGTATGTCCTACGAGCAGTACTTC CASSPAPRGMSYEQYF
. . TRBJ2-1 TRBV7-6 TGTGCCAGCAGCTTATGGCGGGATGAGCAGTTCTTC CASSLWRDEQFF
once . TRBJ2-7 TRBV6-6 TGTGCCAGCAGCCCTACAGGGATCACCTACGAGCAGTACTTC CASSPTGITYEQYF
. . TRBJ2-3 TRBV5-1 TGCGCCAGCAGCTCGCGGGGATCCACAGATACGCAGTATTTT CASSSRGSTDTQYF
once . TRBJ1-1 TRBV7-9 TGTGCCAGCAGCTCTGAGGGTACTGAAGCTTTCTTT CASSSEGTEAFF
. TRBD2 TRBJ2-4 TRBV7-2 TGTGCCAGCAGCCTAGCGCTGGCGGGGGGGAAAAACATTCAGTACTTC CASSLALAGGKNIQYF
. TRBD1 TRBJ1-3 TRBV18 TGTGCCAGCTCACACTCGATGGTCGGGATAGGGGACAGCTCTGGAAACACCATATATTTT CASSHSMVGIGDSSGNTIYF
once . TRBJ2-1 TRBV4-3 TGCGCCAGCAGCCCTCTAGGAGGAGCCTACAATGAGCAGTTCTTC CASSPLGGAYNEQFF
. . TRBJ2-3 TRBV6-5 TGTGCCAGCAGTTCGTCGAGGAGCACAGATACGCAGTATTTT CASSSSRSTDTQYF
. . TRBJ2-5 TRBV4-1 TGCGCCAGCAGCCAAGATAATGGCAGGGTCGTGGCCCAGTACTTC CASSQDNGRVVAQYF
. . TRBJ2-6 TRBV5-4 TGTGCCAGCAGCTCATATGGGAGCTCTGGGGCCAACGTCCTGACTTTC CASSSYGSSGANVLTF
. TRBD1 TRBJ2-7 TRBV4-1 TGCGCCAGCAGCCAAGATACCGGACAGGGGGCCTACGAGCAGTACTTC CASSQDTGQGAYEQYF
. TRBD1 TRBJ1-5 TRBV19 TGTGCCAGTAGTATAGAACAGGGGGTGCCCCAGCATTTT CASSIEQGVPQHF
. TRBD2 TRBJ2-3 TRBV29-1 TGCAGCGTGGGACTAGCGGACACAGATACGCAGTATTTT CSVGLADTDTQYF
. . TRBJ2-7 TRBV2 TGTGCCAGCAGTGATTACTACGAGCAGTACTTC CASSDYYEQYF
. TRBD1 TRBJ1-1 TRBV6-6 TGTGCCAGCAGATACAGGGGGCTCACTGAAGCTTTCTTT CASRYRGLTEAFF
. . TRBJ1-2 TRBV6-1 TGTGCCAGCAGTGAACAGCAGGGCGGGAGTGGCTACACCTTC CASSEQQGGSGYTF
. TRBD2 TRBJ2-1 TRBV27 TGTGCCAGCAGTTTCCAGCGGGGGGAGAATGAGCAGTTCTTC CASSFQRGENEQFF
. . TRBJ1-3 TRBV9 TGTGCCAGCAGCGTAGGACCAGGGCAACGAAACACCATATATTTT CASSVGPGQRNTIYF
. . TRBJ1-2 TRBV9 TGTGCCAGCAGCCCGCATGCTCCGGGACTGACTACTAACTATGGCTACACCTTC CASSPHAPGLTTNYGYTF
. . TRBJ2-7 TRBV7-2 TGTGCCAGCAGCTTAAACGGGGGGCTCTACGAGCAGTACTTC CASSLNGGLYEQYF
. . TRBJ1-5 TRBV7-8 TGTGCCAGCAGCTTAGGTACAGGTCAGGATCAGCCCCAGCATTTT CASSLGTGQDQPQHF
. TRBD1 TRBJ1-6 TRBV7-9 TGTGCCAGCAGCTTAGCGCTAGGACAGGGTAATTCACCCCTCCACTTT CASSLALGQGNSPLHF
. . TRBJ2-5 TRBV5-4 TGTGCCAGCAGTCTTAGCGGCGAAGAGACCCAGTACTTC CASSLSGEETQYF